This TCR beta chain was recorded in a study of vaccination and CD4 T cells after COVID-19. Across the study: Median time from COVID diagnosis to post-COVID sampling was more than 95 days (35 to 161). From HCoV-229E, HCoV-OC43, HCoV-NL63 and SARS-CoV-2, overlapping spike peptides were used to stimulate the cells.

V lost 1 base, J lost 6 bases, and 16 bases lay in between. The germline CDR1 and CDR2 sequences are GTSNPN and SVGIG (reference sequence). This CDR3 is built from 14 residues. The Oncomine TCR Beta short-read assay was applied to DNA of cultured CD4+ T cells. TCRdb re-derived calls from the PCR reads in MiXCR, one entry per CDR3 protein. The sample records about 13,000 distinct CDR3 sequences, about 50% being singletons. Treatment of the sample: approximately 10-day PBMC culture with coronavirus spike peptide pools or control peptides (ViraFEST assay). Patients returned positive PCR results between March and December 2020, earlier than US Alpha, Beta and Delta variants. Days 3 and 7 were when half the medium was replaced with fresh IL-2 medium. This clonotype has just one count. Its antigen is as yet unknown.

Sequencing input: CD4+ T cells from blood, cultured in vitro. The J gene is TRBJ2-7, the V gene TRBV30, with a weak D call TRBD1 (6 bases). This TCR was recovered from a human donor who had recovered from COVID-19. The CDR3 loop reads CAWSDGQPSPEQYF. The CDR3 DNA reads as TGTGCCTGGAGTGACGGACAGCCCAGCCCCGAGCAGTACTTC.